Following are 27 T cell receptor beta chains from one sample sequenced in a study of beta chain features in type 1 diabetes. Overall study results and limits: The study found moderately but significantly shorter TCRB CDR3s in all four CD4+ subsets of Type 1 diabetes patients.

Their recognized antigens are unknown. Sequencing targeted expressed TCRB transcripts, as all isolated RNA had been reverse transcribed. Clones were read by immunoSEQ multiplex PCR, and TCRdb kept only the in-frame ones, dropping some. The sample includes about 120,000 clones, about 17% of them seen just once. Sequencing was performed on central memory CD4+ T cells from blood. Receptors were obtained from a young man with type 1 diabetes.

The CDR3 loop is CASSPGTVGEVNYGYTF. The CDR3 coding sequence is TGTGCCAGCAGCCCCGGGACAGTGGGCGAGGTTAACTATGGCTACACCTTC. V is TRBV27 and J is TRBJ1-2; TRBD1 matches at 7 bases. Trimming cost V 6 bases and J 1 base; bases outside gene matches: 14. The CDR3 spans 17 residues. Per the germline V gene, CDR1 is MNHEY and CDR2 is SMNVEV (reference sequence).

This clone came up a few times. The genes are TRBV9 and TRBJ2-7, with 7 bases identical to TRBD1. Germline lookup yields CDR1 SGDLS and CDR2 YYNGEE. CDR3 length: 16 amino acids. The V gene end was trimmed by 3 bases and the J gene end by 2 bases; junction bases not matched to a gene: 11. The CDR3 protein is CASSDQGGDFTYEQYF. The CDR3 coding sequence is TGTGCCAGCAGCGACCAAGGGGGCGATTTTACCTACGAGCAGTACTTC.

This clone has just a few counts. The chain recombines TRBV28 with TRBJ2-7, with D possibly matching TRBD1 (5 bases). The CDR3 covers 13 residues. Germline CDR1 is MDHEN and CDR2 is SYDVKM. Trimming removed 2 bases from V and 5 bases from J, with 10 bases in between. CDR3 DNA: TGTGCCAGCAGTTTAATAGGGGTTCACGAGCAGTACTTC. Amino acids: CASSLIGVHEQYF.

A few counts support this clone. A far larger clone is off by one base, so a read error is likely. The chain combines TRBV9 with TRBJ2-2; D may be TRBD2 (5 bases). Germline V gene lookup returns CDR1 SGDLS and CDR2 YYNGEE. This CDR3 contains 13 residues. The CDR3 sequence is CASRVASTGELFF. CDR3 in DNA: TGTGCCAGCCGCGTAGCGAGCACCGGGGAGCTGTTTTTT.

This clone was recorded a few times. The chain has TRBV6-5 and TRBJ1-4, with 7 nucleotides matching TRBD1. CDR1 MNHEY and CDR2 SVGAGI come from the germline V gene. V was clipped by 0 bases and J by 8 bases; unmatched bases: 6. This CDR3 region has 15 residues. For the CDR3, the DNA is TGTGCCAGCAGTTACTCTGACAGGGCTGGGGAAAAACTGTTTTTT. It translates to CASSYSDRAGEKLFF.

The V gene is TRBV5-4, the J gene TRBJ2-2; 8 nucleotides match TRBD1. V gave up 5 bases and J gave up 4 bases; unmatched junction bases: 10. From germline, CDR1 is SGHNT and CDR2 YYREEE (reference sequence). This CDR3 is 16 amino acids long. The CDR3 loop is CASRSPGQGSTGELFF. DNA of the CDR3: TGTGCCAGCAGGTCACCCGGACAGGGAAGCACCGGGGAGCTGTTTTTT.

This rearrangement joins TRBV9 to TRBJ2-2; 7 bases fit TRBD1. V shed 4 bases and J 4 bases; nucleotides not matched to a gene: 4. From germline, CDR1 is SGDLS and CDR2 YYNGEE. CDR3 length equals 14 residues. The CDR3 nucleotides are TGTGCCAGCAGCCCAGGACAGGTCACCGGGGAGCTGTTTTTT. The encoded protein is CASSPGQVTGELFF. The full variable domain, in which reference TRBV9 and TRBJ2-2 provide the parts outside the CDR3, is DSGVTQTPKHLITATGQRVTLRCSPRSGDLSVYWYQQSLDQGLQFLIQYYNGEERAKGNILERFSAQQFPDLHSELNLSSLELGDSALYFCASSPGQVTGELFFGEGSRLTVL.

V is TRBV4-1 and J is TRBJ2-1; TRBD2 aligns across 7 bases. CDR1 is MGHRA, CDR2 YSYEKL, per germline. V trimming: 0 bases; J trimming: 0 bases; junction bases outside the gene matches: 5. The length of the CDR3 is 17 residues. The CDR3 sequence is CASSQEGGRSSYNEQFF. CDR3 sequence (DNA): TGCGCCAGCAGCCAAGAGGGAGGGCGAAGCTCCTACAATGAGCAGTTCTTC.

This clone is labeled as medium-sized. V usage is TRBV19 and J usage is TRBJ1-1, with no clear D. Germline values: CDR1 LNHDA, CDR2 SQIVND (reference sequence). CDR3 length: 15 residues. Between the trimmed V and J ends, which lost 7 bases and 1 base, there was a span of 16 bases. CDR3 nucleotide sequence: TGTGCCAGTAATACTTACAGAGCACCGAACACTGAAGCTTTCTTT. Translating it yields CASNTYRAPNTEAFF.

This clone has a handful of counts. This rearrangement joins TRBV7-9 to TRBJ2-7; 8 bases match TRBD1. The CDR3 is 12 residues long. CDR1 SEHNR and CDR2 FQNEAQ come from the germline V gene (reference sequence). V shed 7 bases, J shed 5 bases, and the junction held 4 bases outside the gene matches. Written as DNA, the CDR3 is TGTGCCAGCAAAGACAGGGGCGACGAGCAGTACTTC. Protein sequence: CASKDRGDEQYF.

This clone showed up many times. The rearrangement joins TRBV30 to TRBJ2-7, with 7 bases aligning to TRBD1. The germline CDR1 and CDR2 sequences are GTSNPN and SVGIG (reference sequence). J gave up 2 bases and V 7 bases, and 2 bases lay outside the gene matches. CDR3 length: 11 residues. The CDR3 DNA sequence: TGTGCCTTTGGGACAGCCTACGAGCAGTACTTC. Its protein product is CAFGTAYEQYF. The whole variable domain, remainder taken from reference TRBV30 and TRBJ2-7, is SQTIHQWPATLVQPVGSPLSLECTVEGTSNPNLYWYRQAAGRGLQLLFYSVGIGQISSEVPQNLSASRPQDRQFILSSKKLLLSDSGFYLCAFGTAYEQYFGPGTRLTVT.

This clone was recorded many times. This chain joins TRBV4-3 and TRBJ1-4; D is unclear. Germline CDR1 is LGHNA and CDR2 is YSLEER. The CDR3 totals 15 residues. The V end was cut by 2 bases, the J end by 3 bases, with 10 bases between. The DNA of the CDR3 is TGCGCCAGCAGCCAATCGTCCGGATCTAATGAAAAACTGTTTTTT. It encodes CASSQSSGSNEKLFF.

This clone has only a few counts. The chain recombines TRBV5-1 with TRBJ2-1; D is perhaps TRBD1 or TRBD2 (5 bases each). The ends were cut back, 4 bases at V and 9 bases at J, with 11 bases in the middle. Germline CDR1 reads SGHRS; CDR2 reads YFSETQ. CDR3 length equals 12 residues. The CDR3 reads CASSVGRGEQFF. The CDR3 DNA reads as TGCGCCAGCAGCGTGGGACGAGGTGAGCAGTTCTTC.

The sample holds a few counts of this clone. Other DNA sequences from this sample encode an identical CDR3 as well. The chain recombines TRBV5-1 with TRBJ2-3; TRBD2 might be the D (6 bases). Per germline, CDR1 SGHRS and CDR2 YFSETQ. This CDR3 spans 15 amino acids. V lost 0 bases and J 3 bases, leaving 11 bases between the germline ends. Written as DNA, the CDR3 is TGCGCCAGCAGCTTGGACGGGGGAAGGACAGATACGCAGTATTTT. Translation gives CASSLDGGRTDTQYF.

This clone has only a few counts. The chain has TRBV6-5 and TRBJ1-2; TRBD1 matches 7 bases. The CDR3 consists of 14 residues. V shed 5 bases and J 6 bases; nucleotides not matched to a gene: 9. Germline V CDR1 and CDR2: MNHEY, SVGAGI. CDR3 in amino acids: CASSRTGEDNGYTF. The CDR3 DNA reads TGTGCCAGCAGTCGCACAGGGGAGGATAATGGCTACACCTTC.

This rearrangement joins TRBV30 to TRBJ1-2, with a weak D call TRBD1 (5 bases). Germline CDR1 and CDR2: GTSNPN and SVGIG (reference sequence). The CDR3 covers 12 residues. V lost 7 bases and J 4 bases, leaving 13 bases between the germline ends. The CDR3 nucleotides are TGTGCCTCTGGGGGAGGAAGCTATGGCTACACCTTC. Its translation is CASGGGSYGYTF.

This clone occurred a few times. V usage is TRBV29-1 and J usage is TRBJ1-1; no definite D call. The germline V and J ends were trimmed by 7 bases and 5 bases, with 11 bases remaining between them. Germline V CDR1 and CDR2: SQVTM, ANQGSEA. The CDR3 runs 11 residues. The CDR3 DNA follows: TGCAGCGCTCCAGGTATGACTGAAGCTTTCTTT. This encodes CSAPGMTEAFF.

This clone was counted between two and nine times. CDR3 residues: CAWRTGQEKLFF. DNA for the CDR3: TGTGCCTGGAGAACAGGGCAAGAAAAACTGTTTTTT. The V gene is TRBV30, the J gene TRBJ1-4; D perhaps matches TRBD1 (6 bases). With 3 bases removed from V and 8 bases from J, the gap between germline ends came to 10 bases. Germline V gives CDR1 GTSNPN, CDR2 SVGIG (reference sequence). The CDR3 contains 12 residues.

The chain combines TRBV7-2 with TRBJ2-7; possible D gene TRBD1, 5 bases. From germline, CDR1 is SGHTA and CDR2 FQGNSA. There are 17 residues in the CDR3. The V end lost 1 base, the J end lost 2 bases, and 18 bases lay between the germline ends. The CDR3 region is CASSLEGSVGFPYEQYF. In DNA form, the CDR3 reads TGTGCCAGCAGCTTAGAGGGGTCTGTCGGATTCCCCTACGAGCAGTACTTC.

V gene TRBV10-2 combines with J gene TRBJ1-2, with D maybe TRBD1 (6 bases). Germline V CDR1 and CDR2: WSHSY, SAAADI. CDR3 size: 15 residues. The ends were cut back, 4 bases at V and 4 bases at J, with 16 bases in the middle. The CDR3 region is CASSGTGRYSYGYTF. Here the CDR3 DNA reads TGCGCCAGCAGTGGCACAGGGAGATATAGCTATGGCTACACCTTC.

The chain is built from TRBV6-5 and TRBJ2-1, with D maybe TRBD1 (6 bases). CDR3 length equals 15 residues. Germline lookup yields CDR1 MNHEY and CDR2 SVGAGI. The ends were cut back, 5 bases at V and 0 bases at J, with 11 bases in the middle. This chain's CDR3 is CASSTLDSSYNEQFF. The DNA for the CDR3 is TGTGCCAGCAGTACCCTGGACAGCTCCTACAATGAGCAGTTCTTC.

This clone was observed a few times. The chain links TRBV5-1 to TRBJ2-1, with 11 bases matching TRBD2. Germline V gene lookup returns CDR1 SGHRS and CDR2 YFSETQ. This CDR3 region has 15 residues. V was pared by 4 bases and J by 4 bases, with 4 bases of the junction left unmatched. In DNA, the CDR3 is TGCGCCAGCAGCCCGGGACTAGCGGAGTACAATGAGCAGTTCTTC. This encodes CASSPGLAEYNEQFF.

As concerns this clone: This could be a read error, since a much larger clone is one nucleotide away. This chain uses TRBV30 with TRBJ2-1; 10 nucleotides match TRBD2. CDR1 and CDR2 from the germline V gene are GTSNPN and SVGIG (reference sequence). The CDR3 runs to 14 residues. This CDR3 reads CAGSVERGGNEQFF. CDR3 DNA: TGTGCCGGGAGTGTTGAGCGGGGGGGAAATGAGCAGTTCTTC.

V usage is TRBV6-5 and J usage is TRBJ1-6; D unclear. The germline V and J ends were trimmed by 6 bases and 7 bases, with 16 bases remaining between them. CDR1 is MNHEY, CDR2 SVGAGI, per germline. This CDR3 comprises 15 residues. CDR3: CASRENQRPNSPLHF. The CDR3 nucleotides are TGTGCCAGCAGAGAAAATCAGAGGCCGAATTCACCCCTCCACTTT.

The chain couples TRBV19 to TRBJ1-4; D is ambiguous. CDR3 length: 17 residues. Germline CDR1 reads LNHDA; CDR2 reads SQIVND (reference sequence). Trimming removed 6 bases from V and 0 bases from J, with 17 bases in between. The CDR3 DNA reads TGTGCCAGTAGAGAAGACAACTTTGGAGCAACTAATGAAAAACTGTTTTTT. It translates to CASREDNFGATNEKLFF.

Many counts were recorded for this clone. J is TRBJ2-3 and V is TRBV19; D is tentatively TRBD1 or TRBD2 (5 bases each). The V end lost 3 bases, the J end lost 4 bases, and 14 bases lay between the germline ends. This CDR3 is 15 amino acids long. CDR1 is LNHDA and CDR2 is SQIVND in the germline V gene (reference sequence). CDR3 residues: CASSMPGTLSDTQYF. The CDR3 coding sequence is TGTGCCAGTAGTATGCCAGGGACGTTATCAGATACGCAGTATTTT.

The chain links TRBV11-2 to TRBJ1-5, with D possibly matching TRBD1 (5 bases). Germline assignment: CDR1 SGHAT and CDR2 FQNNGV. The CDR3 totals 15 residues. Deletions cut 3 bases from V and 5 bases from J, with 14 bases between. This CDR3 reads CASSFSSGRDQPQHF. The CDR3 DNA reads TGTGCCAGCAGCTTCTCCTCAGGGAGGGATCAGCCCCAGCATTTT.